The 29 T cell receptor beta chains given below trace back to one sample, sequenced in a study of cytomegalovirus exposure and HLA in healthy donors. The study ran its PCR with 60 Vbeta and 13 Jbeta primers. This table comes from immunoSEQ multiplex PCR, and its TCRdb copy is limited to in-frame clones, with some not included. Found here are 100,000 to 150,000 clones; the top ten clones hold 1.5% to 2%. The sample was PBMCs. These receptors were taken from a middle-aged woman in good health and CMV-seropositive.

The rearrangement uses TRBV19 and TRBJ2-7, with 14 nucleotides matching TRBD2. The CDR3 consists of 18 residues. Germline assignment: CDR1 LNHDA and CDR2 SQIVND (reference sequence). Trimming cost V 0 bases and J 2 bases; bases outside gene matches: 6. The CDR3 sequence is CASSIDSPGLAGAYEQYF. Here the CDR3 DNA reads TGTGCCAGTAGTATAGATTCCCCGGGACTAGCGGGAGCCTACGAGCAGTACTTC.

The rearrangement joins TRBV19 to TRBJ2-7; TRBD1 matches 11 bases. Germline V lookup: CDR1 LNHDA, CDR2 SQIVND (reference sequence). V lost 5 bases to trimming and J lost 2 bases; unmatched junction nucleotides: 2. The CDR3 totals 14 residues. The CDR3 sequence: CASSLGQGAYEQYF. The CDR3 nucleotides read TGTGCCAGTAGTCTGGGACAGGGGGCCTACGAGCAGTACTTC.

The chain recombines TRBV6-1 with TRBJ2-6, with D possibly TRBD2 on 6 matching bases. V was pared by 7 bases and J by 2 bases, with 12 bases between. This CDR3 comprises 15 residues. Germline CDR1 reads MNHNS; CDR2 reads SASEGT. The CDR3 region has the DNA TGTGCCAGCACCGAAAGGAGGGCTGGGGCCAACGTCCTGACTTTC. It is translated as CASTERRAGANVLTF.

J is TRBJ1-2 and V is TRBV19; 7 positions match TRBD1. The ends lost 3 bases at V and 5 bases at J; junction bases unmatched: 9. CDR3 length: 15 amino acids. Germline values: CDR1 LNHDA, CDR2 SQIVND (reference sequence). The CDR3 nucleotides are TGTGCCAGTAGTATTCCACAGGGGACCTCATATGGCTACACCTTC. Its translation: CASSIPQGTSYGYTF.

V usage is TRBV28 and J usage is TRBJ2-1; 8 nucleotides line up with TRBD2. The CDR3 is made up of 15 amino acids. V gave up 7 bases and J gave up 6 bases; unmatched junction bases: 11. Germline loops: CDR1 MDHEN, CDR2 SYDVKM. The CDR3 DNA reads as TGTGCCAGCAAGATCGGGACTAGGGGATCCAATGAGCAGTTCTTC. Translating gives CASKIGTRGSNEQFF. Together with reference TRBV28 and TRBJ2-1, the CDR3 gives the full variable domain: DVKVTQSSRYLVKRTGEKVFLECVQDMDHENMFWYRQDPGLGLRLIYFSYDVKMKEKGDIPEGYSVSREKKERFSLILESASTNQTSMYLCASKIGTRGSNEQFFGPGTRLTVL.

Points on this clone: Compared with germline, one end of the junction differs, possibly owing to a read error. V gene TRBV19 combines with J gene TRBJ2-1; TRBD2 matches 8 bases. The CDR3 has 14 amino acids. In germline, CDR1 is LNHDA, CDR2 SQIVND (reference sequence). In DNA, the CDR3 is TGTGCCAGCAGTACCGGGACTAGCTACAATGAGCAGTTCTTC. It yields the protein CASSTGTSYNEQFF. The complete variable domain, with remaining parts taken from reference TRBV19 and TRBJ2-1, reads DGGITQSPKYLFRKEGQNVTLSCEQNLNHDAMYWYRQDPGQGLRLIYYSQIVNDFQKGDIAEGYSVSREKKESFPLTVTSAQKNPTAFYLCASSTGTSYNEQFFGPGTRLTVL.

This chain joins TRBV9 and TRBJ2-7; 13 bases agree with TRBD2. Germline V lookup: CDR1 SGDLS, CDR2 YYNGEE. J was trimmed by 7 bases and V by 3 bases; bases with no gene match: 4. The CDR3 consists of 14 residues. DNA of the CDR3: TGTGCCAGCAGCGCGGGGACTAGCGGGATTGAGCAGTACTTC. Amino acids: CASSAGTSGIEQYF.

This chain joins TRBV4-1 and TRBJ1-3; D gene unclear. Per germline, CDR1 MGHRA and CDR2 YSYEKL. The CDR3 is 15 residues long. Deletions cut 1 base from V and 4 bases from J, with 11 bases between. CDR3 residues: CASSQGAGSGNTIYF. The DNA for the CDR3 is TGCGCCAGCAGCCAAGGAGCGGGGAGCGGAAACACCATATATTTT.

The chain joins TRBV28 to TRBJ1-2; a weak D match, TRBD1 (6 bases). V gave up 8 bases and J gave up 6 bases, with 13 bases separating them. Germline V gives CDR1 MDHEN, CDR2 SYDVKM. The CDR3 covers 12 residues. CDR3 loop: CASHREWDGYTF. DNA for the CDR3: TGTGCCAGCCACAGGGAGTGGGATGGCTACACCTTC.

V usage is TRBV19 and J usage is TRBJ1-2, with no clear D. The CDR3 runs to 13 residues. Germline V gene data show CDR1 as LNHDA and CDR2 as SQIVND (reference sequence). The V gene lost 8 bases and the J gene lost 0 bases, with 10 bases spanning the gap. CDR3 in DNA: TGTGCCAGTTCCCCCGGTGCTAACTATGGCTACACCTTC. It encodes CASSPGANYGYTF. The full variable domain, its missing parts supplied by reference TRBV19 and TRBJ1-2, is DGGITQSPKYLFRKEGQNVTLSCEQNLNHDAMYWYRQDPGQGLRLIYYSQIVNDFQKGDIAEGYSVSREKKESFPLTVTSAQKNPTAFYLCASSPGANYGYTFGSGTRLTVV.

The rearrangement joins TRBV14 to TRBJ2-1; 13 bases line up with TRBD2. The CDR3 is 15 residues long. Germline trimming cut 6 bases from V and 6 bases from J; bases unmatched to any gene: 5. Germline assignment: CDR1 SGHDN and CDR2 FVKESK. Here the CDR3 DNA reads TGTGCCAGCAGACCGGGACTAGCGGGACCCAATGAGCAGTTCTTC. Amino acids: CASRPGLAGPNEQFF.

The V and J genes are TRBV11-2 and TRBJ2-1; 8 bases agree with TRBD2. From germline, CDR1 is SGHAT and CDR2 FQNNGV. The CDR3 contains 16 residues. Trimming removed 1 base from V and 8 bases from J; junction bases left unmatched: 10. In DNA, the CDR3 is TGTGCCAGCAGCTTAGTGGCTCTAGCGGGTAAGGATGAGCAGTTCTTC. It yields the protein CASSLVALAGKDEQFF.

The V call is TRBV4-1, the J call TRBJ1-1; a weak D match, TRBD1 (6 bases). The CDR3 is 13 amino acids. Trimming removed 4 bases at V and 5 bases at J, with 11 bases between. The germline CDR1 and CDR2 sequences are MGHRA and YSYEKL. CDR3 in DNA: TGCGCCAGCAGCCCCCCAGGGGCTACTGAAGCTTTCTTT. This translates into CASSPPGATEAFF.

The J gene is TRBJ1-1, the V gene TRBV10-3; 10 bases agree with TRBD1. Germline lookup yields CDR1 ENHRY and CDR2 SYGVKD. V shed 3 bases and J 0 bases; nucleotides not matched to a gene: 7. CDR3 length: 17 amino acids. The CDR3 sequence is CAISDVPGQGMNTEAFF. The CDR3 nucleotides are TGTGCCATCAGTGACGTCCCGGGACAGGGGATGAACACTGAAGCTTTCTTT.

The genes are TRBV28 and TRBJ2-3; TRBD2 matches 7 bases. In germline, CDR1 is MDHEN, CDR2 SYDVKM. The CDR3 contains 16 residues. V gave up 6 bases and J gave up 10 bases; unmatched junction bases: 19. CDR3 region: CASSPARERSLFAQYF. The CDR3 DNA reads TGTGCCAGCAGCCCCGCGCGGGAGCGAAGTCTCTTCGCGCAGTATTTT.

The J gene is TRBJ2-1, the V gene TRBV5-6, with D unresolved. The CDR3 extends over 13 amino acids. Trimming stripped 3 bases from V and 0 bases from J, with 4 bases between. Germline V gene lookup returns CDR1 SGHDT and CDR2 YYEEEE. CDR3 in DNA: TGTGCCAGCAGCTCGGGCTCCTACAATGAGCAGTTCTTC. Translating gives CASSSGSYNEQFF.

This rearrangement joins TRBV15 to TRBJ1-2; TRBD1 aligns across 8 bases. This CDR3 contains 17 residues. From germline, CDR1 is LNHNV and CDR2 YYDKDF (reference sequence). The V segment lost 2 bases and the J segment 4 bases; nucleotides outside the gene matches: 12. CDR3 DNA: TGTGCCACCAGCAGATACCCCACCGGACAGGGTGGCTATGGCTACACCTTC. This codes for CATSRYPTGQGGYGYTF.

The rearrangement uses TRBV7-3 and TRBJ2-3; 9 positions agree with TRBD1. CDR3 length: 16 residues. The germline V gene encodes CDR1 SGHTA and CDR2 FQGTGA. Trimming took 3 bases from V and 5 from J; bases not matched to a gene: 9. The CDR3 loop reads CASSLTGTGNGDTQYF. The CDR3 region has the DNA TGTGCCAGCAGCTTGACCGGGACAGGGAATGGAGATACGCAGTATTTT.

CDR3 amino acids: CASSWADVAFF. The CDR3 DNA reads TGTGCCAGCAGCTGGGCAGACGTAGCTTTCTTT. The rearrangement uses TRBV5-6 and TRBJ1-1; D uncertain. The ends were cut back, 3 bases at V and 10 bases at J, with 10 bases in the middle. The CDR3 contains 11 residues. The germline V gene has CDR1 SGHDT and CDR2 YYEEEE.

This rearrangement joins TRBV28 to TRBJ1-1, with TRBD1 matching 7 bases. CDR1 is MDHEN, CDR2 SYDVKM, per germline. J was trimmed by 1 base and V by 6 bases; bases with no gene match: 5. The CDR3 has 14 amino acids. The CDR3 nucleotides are TGTGCCAGCAGCCAAGGGACAGAGAACACTGAAGCTTTCTTT. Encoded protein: CASSQGTENTEAFF.

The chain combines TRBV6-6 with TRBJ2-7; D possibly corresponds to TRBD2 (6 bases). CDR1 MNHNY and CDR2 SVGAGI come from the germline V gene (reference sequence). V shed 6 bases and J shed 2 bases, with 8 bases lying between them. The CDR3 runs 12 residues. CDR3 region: CASSRLAYEQYF. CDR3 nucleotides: TGTGCCAGCAGCCGACTAGCCTACGAGCAGTACTTC.

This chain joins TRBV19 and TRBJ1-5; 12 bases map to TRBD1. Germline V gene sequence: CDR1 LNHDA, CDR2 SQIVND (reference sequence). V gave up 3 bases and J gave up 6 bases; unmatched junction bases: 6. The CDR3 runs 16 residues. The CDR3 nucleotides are TGTGCCAGTAGTATTGGGACAGGGGGCAGGAGTCAGCCCCAGCATTTT. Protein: CASSIGTGGRSQPQHF.

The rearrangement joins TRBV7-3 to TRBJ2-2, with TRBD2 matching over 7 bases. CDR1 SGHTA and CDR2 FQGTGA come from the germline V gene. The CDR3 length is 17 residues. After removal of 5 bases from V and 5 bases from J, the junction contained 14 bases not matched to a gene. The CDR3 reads CASSPGFGGGQTGELFF. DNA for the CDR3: TGTGCCAGCAGCCCTGGCTTTGGGGGAGGGCAAACCGGGGAGCTGTTTTTT.

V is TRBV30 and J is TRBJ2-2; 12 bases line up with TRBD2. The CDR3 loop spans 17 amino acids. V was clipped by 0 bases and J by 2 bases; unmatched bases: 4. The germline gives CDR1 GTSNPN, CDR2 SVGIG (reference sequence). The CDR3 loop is CAWSVGTSGLNTGELFF. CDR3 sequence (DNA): TGTGCCTGGAGTGTAGGGACTAGCGGGCTTAACACCGGGGAGCTGTTTTTT. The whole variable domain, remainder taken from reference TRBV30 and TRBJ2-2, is SQTIHQWPATLVQPVGSPLSLECTVEGTSNPNLYWYRQAAGRGLQLLFYSVGIGQISSEVPQNLSASRPQDRQFILSSKKLLLSDSGFYLCAWSVGTSGLNTGELFFGEGSRLTVL.

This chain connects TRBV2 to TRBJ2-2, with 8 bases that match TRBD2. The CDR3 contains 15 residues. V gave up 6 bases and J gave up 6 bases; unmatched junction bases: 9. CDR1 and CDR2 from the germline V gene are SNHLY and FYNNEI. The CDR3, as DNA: TGTGCCAGCAGATATTCTAGCGGGCGGGCCGGGGAGCTGTTTTTT. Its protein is CASRYSSGRAGELFF.

In DNA form, the CDR3 reads TGTGCCAGCAGCAGGACAGGGAACAATTCACCCCTCCACTTT. Its translation: CASSRTGNNSPLHF. The rearrangement joins TRBV11-1 to TRBJ1-6; 8 nucleotides line up with TRBD1. The germline V gene encodes CDR1 SGHAT and CDR2 FQDESV (reference sequence). This CDR3 is built from 14 residues. J lost 7 bases, V lost 5 bases, and 4 bases had no gene match.

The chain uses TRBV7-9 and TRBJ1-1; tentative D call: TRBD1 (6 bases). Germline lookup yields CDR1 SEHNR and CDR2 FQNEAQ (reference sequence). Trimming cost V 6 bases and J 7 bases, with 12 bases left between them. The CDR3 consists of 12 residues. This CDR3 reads CASSPKGGEAFF. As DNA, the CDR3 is TGTGCCAGCAGTCCAAAAGGGGGTGAAGCTTTCTTT.

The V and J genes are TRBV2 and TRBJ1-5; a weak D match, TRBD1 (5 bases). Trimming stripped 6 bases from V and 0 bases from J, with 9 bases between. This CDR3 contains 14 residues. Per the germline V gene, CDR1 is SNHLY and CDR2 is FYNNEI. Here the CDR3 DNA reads TGTGCCAGCAGATTTGACAGTAGCAATCAGCCCCAGCATTTT. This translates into CASRFDSSNQPQHF. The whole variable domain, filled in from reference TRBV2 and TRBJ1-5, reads EPEVTQTPSHQVTQMGQEVILRCVPISNHLYFYWYRQILGQKVEFLVSFYNNEISEKSEIFDDQFSVERPDGSNFTLKIRSTKLEDSAMYFCASRFDSSNQPQHFGDGTRLSIL.

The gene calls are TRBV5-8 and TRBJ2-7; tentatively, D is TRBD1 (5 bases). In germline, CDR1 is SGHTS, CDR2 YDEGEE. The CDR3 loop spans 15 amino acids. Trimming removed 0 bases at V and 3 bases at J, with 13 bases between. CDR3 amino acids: CASSLEGSYHYEQYF. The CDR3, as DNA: TGTGCCAGCAGCTTGGAGGGGTCTTACCACTACGAGCAGTACTTC.